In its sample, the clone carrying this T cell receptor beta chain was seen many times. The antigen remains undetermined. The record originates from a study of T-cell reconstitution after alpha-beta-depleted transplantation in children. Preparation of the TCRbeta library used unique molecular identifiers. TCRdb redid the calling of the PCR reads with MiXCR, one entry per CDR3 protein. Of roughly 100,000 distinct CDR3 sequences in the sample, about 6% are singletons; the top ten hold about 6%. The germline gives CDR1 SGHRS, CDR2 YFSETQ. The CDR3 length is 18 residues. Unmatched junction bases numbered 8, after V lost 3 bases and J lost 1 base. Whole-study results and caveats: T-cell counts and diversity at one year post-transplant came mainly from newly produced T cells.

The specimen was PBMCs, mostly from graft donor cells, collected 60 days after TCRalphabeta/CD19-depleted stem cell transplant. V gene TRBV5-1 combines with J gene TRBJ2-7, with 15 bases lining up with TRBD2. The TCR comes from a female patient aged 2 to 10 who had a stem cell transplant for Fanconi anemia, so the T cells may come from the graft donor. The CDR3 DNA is TGCGCCAGCAGCTGGGGACTAGCGGGAGGTCCTACTTCCTACGAGCAGTACTTC. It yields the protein CASSWGLAGGPTSYEQYF.